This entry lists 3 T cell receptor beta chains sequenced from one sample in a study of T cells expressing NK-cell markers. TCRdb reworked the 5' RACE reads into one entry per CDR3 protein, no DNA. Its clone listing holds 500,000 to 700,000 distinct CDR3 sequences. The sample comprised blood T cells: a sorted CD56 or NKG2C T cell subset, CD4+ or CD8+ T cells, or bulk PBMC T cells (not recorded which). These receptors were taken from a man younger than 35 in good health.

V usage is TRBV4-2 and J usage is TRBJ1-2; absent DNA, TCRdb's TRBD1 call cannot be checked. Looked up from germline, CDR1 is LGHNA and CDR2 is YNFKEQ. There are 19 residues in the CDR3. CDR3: CASSQDRDRVMGRNYGYTF.

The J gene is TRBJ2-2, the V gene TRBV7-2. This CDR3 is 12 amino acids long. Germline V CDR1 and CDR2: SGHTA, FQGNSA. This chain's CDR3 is CASSLHTGELFF. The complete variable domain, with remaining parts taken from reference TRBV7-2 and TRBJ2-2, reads GAGVSQSPSNKVTEKGKDVELRCDPISGHTALYWYRQSLGQGLEFLIYFQGNSAPDKSGLPSDRFSAERTGGSVSTLTIQRTQQEDSAVYLCASSLHTGELFFGEGSRLTVL.

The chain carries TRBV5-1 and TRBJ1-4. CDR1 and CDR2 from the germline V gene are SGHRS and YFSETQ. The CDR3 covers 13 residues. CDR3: CASSSDSLEKLFF.